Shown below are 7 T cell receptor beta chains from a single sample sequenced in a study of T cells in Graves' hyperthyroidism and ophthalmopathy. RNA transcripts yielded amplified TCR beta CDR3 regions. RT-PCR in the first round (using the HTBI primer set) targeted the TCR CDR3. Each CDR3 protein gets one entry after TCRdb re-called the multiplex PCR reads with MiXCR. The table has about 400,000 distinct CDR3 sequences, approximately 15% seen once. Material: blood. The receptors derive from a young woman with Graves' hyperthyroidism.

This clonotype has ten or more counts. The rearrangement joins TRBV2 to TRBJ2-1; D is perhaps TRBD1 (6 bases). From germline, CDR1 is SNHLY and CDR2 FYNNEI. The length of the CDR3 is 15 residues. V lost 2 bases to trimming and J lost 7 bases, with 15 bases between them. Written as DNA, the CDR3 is TGTGCCAGCAGTGAAAGGGGGTTCTGGGGAAATGAGCAGTTCTTC. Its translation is CASSERGFWGNEQFF.

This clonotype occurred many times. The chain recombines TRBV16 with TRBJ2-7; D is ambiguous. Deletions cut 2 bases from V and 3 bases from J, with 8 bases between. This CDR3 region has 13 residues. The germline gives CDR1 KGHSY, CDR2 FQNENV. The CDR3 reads CASSQVVNYEQYF. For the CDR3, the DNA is TGTGCCAGCAGCCAAGTGGTGAACTACGAGCAGTACTTC.

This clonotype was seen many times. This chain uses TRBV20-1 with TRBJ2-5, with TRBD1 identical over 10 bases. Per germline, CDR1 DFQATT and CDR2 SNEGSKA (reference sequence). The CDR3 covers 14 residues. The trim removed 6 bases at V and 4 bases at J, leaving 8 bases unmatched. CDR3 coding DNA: TGCAGTGCCATTCAGACAGGGGGCGGAGAGACCCAGTACTTC. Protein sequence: CSAIQTGGGETQYF.

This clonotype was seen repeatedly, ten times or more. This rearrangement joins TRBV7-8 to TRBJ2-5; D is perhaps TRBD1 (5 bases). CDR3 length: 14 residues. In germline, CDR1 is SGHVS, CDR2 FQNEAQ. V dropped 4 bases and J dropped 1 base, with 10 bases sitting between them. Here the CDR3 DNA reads TGTGCCAGCAGCTCCTCCAGGGTCCAAGAGACCCAGTACTTC. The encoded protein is CASSSSRVQETQYF.

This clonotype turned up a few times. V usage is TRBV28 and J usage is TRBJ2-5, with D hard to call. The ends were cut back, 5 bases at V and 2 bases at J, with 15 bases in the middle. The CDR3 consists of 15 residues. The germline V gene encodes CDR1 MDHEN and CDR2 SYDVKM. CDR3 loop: CASSLLKPFQETQYF. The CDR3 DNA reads TGTGCCAGCAGTCTCTTAAAGCCTTTTCAAGAGACCCAGTACTTC.

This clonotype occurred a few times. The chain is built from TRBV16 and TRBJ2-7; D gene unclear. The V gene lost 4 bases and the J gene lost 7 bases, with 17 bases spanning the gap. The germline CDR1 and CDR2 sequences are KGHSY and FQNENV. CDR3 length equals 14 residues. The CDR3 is CASSLQAEVREQYF. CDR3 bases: TGTGCCAGCAGCCTTCAGGCGGAAGTGAGGGAGCAGTACTTC.

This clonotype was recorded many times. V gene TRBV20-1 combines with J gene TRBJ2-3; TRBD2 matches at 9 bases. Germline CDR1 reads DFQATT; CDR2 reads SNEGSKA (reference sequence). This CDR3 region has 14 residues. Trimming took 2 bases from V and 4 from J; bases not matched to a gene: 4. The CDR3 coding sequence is TGCAGTGCTAGAATAGCGGGAGTCCCAGATACGCAGTATTTT. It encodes CSARIAGVPDTQYF.